This T cell receptor (beta chain) stems from a study of T cell clones after liver transplantation (dated by TCRdb to between 2017 and 2020). With regard to the full study: The samples were obtained from ITN030ST, a randomized trial that attempted immunosuppression withdrawal within 2 years after liver transplantation. Of the eight recipients, a few were HCV-positive, while the remaining recipients had been transplanted for non-autoimmune, non-viral indications. The studied cohort comprised 8 liver transplant recipients, 3 classified as tolerant and 5 as non-tolerant. Tolerance was defined as complete immunosuppression withdrawal for at least one year with no rise in liver enzymes beyond twice the upper limit of normal. Donor-reactive T cell clones were identified using TCRbeta sequencing after a pre-transplant mixed lymphocyte reaction and were then followed in post-transplant blood. Blood samples were collected pre-transplant, pre-randomization before withdrawal, and post-randomization after either full withdrawal or failed withdrawal. Third party-reactive TCRbeta sequences from pre-transplant MLRs were also identified as an antigen-independent comparator for donor-reactive sequences. No induction therapy was given to the subjects, and standard immunosuppression was administered until randomization at 12-24 months post-transplant. Paper-wide results and their limitations: The decline in donor-reactive sequences exceeded the decline in third party-reactive sequences, suggesting partial antigen-specific deletion that was unrelated to withdrawal success. Low numbers of available donor cells limited the measurable donor-reactive repertoire in a couple of subjects. Because of small, heterogeneous patient numbers and non-standardized post-transplant time points, the conclusions were only preliminary. When repertoire turnover was accounted for, significantly reduced detection of donor-reactive sequences was found in 7 of 8 subjects for CD4 and in 8 of 8 subjects for CD8. A significant post-transplant decrease in circulating donor-reactive CD4 TCRbeta sequences was observed in 5 of 8 subjects, irrespective of tolerance or HCV status. Because no allograft tissue specimens were available, donor-reactive T cells may have migrated into the graft instead of being deleted.

Unstimulated PBMCs, after thawing, were stained for CD3, CD4 and CD8 and then FACS-sorted into CD3+CD4+ and CD3+CD8+ populations. Randomization to immunosuppression withdrawal applied to every one of the 8 studied subjects. The Qiagen DNeasy Blood and Tissue Kit was used to isolate genomic DNA. Frozen genomic DNA underwent high-throughput TCRbeta CDR3 sequencing by immunoSEQ, including PCR amplification, mapping, bias correction and internal controls. On the study's bioinformatics: Productive rearrangements were kept, and unique TCRbeta sequences were defined by CDR3 nucleotide sequence plus V and J gene. For classification of a sequence as donor-reactive, at least 5-fold expansion in CFSE-low cells relative to unstimulated pre-transplant cells and a frequency of at least 0.01% were required. To ensure at least 90% detection power, minimum frequency thresholds were set for each subject based on that subject's lowest-template unstimulated sample. Jensen-Shannon divergence between the top 1000 TCRbeta sequences post-transplant and pre-transplant was used to measure repertoire turnover. Two-sided Fisher's exact tests were used to test for changes in how often donor-reactive sequences were detected. TCRdb stores this immuneACCESS table with in-frame sequences only. Part of the clones is absent; in the studies checked, under half of the shortfall reflects unresolved V genes, and no reason is known for the rest. V, J and clone size are taken as reported in that table, and D and trimming were inferred from the DNA itself. The sample profile shows some 57,000 clones; over 60% of them were found once. The top ten hold about a tenth of the sample.

The germline V gene gives CDR1 as MDHEN and CDR2 as SYDVKM. Inclusive of the bounding cysteine and phenylalanine, the CDR3 is 14 residues long. Left in the record is the CDR3 DNA by itself, 42 bases read in frame from the first base. V was cut back by 3 bases and J by 4 bases, leaving a gap of 9 bases between them. This clone was found a few times. This receptor's antigen is unknown. Base quality data are lacking; no much larger clone is found one base away. The chain is assembled from TRBV28 and TRBJ2-2; perhaps TRBD2 is the D gene, with 5 bases matching. The receptor comes from a human patient who received a liver transplant. Some T cells may originate with the graft donor following a transplant. The sequenced sample was CD4+ T cells from blood, obtained at the 22-month timepoint. The CDR3 is CASSFPRGTGELFF. The sequenced DNA: TGTGCCAGCAGTTTTCCTCGGGGCACCGGGGAGCTGTTTTTT.